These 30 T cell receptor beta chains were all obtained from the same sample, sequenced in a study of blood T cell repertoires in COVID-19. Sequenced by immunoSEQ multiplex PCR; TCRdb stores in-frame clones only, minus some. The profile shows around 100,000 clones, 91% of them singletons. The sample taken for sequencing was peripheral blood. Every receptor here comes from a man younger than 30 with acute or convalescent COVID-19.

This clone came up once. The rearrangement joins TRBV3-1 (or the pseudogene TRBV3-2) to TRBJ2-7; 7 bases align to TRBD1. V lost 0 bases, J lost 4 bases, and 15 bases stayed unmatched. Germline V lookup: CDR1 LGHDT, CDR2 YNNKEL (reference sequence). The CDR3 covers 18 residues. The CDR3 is CASSQDRFGTGESYEQYF. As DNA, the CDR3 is TGTGCCAGCAGCCAAGATCGGTTTGGAACAGGGGAGAGTTACGAGCAGTACTTC.

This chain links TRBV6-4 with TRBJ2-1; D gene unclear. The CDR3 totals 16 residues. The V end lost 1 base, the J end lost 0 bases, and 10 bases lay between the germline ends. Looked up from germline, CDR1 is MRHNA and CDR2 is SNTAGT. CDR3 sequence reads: CASSDFSASSYNEQFF. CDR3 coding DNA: TGTGCCAGCAGTGACTTCTCGGCTAGCTCCTACAATGAGCAGTTCTTC.

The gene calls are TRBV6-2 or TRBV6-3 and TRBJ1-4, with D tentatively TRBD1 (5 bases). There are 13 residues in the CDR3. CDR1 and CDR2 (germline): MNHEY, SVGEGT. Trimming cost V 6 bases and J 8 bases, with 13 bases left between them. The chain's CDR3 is CASSSDRGEKLFF. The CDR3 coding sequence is TGTGCCAGCAGCTCCGACAGAGGAGAAAAACTGTTTTTT.

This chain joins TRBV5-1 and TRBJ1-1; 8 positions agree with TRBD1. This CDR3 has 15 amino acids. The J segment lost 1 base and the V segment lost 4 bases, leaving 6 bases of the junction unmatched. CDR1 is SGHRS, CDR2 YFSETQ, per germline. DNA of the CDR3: TGCGCCAGCAGCCCCCACGGACAGGGGAACACTGAAGCTTTCTTT. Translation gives CASSPHGQGNTEAFF.

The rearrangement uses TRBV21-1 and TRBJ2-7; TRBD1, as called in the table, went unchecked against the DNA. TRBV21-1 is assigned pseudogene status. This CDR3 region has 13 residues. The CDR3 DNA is TGTGCCAGCACCACGGGACAGATCTACGAGCAGTACTTC. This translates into CASTTGQIYEQYF.

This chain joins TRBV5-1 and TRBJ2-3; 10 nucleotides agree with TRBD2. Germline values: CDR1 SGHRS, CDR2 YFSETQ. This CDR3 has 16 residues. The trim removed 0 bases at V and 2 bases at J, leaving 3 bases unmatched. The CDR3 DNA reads TGCGCCAGCAGCTTGGCCACTAGCGGGAACACAGATACGCAGTATTTT. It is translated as CASSLATSGNTDTQYF. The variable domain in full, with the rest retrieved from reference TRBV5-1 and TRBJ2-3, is KAGVTQTPRYLIKTRGQQVTLSCSPISGHRSVSWYQQTPGQGLQFLFEYFSETQRNKGNFPGRFSGRQFSNSRSEMNVSTLELGDSALYLCASSLATSGNTDTQYFGPGTRLTVL.

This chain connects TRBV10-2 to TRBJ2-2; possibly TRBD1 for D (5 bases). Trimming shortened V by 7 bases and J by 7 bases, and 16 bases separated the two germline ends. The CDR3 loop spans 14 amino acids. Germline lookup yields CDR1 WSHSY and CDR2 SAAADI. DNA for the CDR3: TGCGCCAGCATTGGTGGGGCGCAGAGCGGGGAGCTGTTTTTT. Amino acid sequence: CASIGGAQSGELFF.

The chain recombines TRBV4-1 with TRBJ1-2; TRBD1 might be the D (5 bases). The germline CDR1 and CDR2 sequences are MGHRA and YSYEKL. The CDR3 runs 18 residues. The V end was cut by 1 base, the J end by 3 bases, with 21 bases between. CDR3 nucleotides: TGCGCCAGCAGCCAAGGGGTAGCAGGGTTTGGTCTGTACTATGGCTACACCTTC. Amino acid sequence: CASSQGVAGFGLYYGYTF.

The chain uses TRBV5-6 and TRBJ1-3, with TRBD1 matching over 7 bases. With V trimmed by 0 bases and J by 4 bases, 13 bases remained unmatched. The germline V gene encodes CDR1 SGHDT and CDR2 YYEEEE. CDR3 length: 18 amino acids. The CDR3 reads CASSLEGAPGIRGNTIYF. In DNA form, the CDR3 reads TGTGCCAGCAGCTTGGAGGGGGCCCCTGGGATAAGAGGAAACACCATATATTTT.

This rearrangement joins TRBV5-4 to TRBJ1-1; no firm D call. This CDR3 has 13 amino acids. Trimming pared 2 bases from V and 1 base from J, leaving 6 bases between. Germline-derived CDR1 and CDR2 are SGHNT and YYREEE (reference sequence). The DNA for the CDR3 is TGTGCCAGCAGCTTCCAGCGGAACACTGAAGCTTTCTTT. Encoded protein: CASSFQRNTEAFF.

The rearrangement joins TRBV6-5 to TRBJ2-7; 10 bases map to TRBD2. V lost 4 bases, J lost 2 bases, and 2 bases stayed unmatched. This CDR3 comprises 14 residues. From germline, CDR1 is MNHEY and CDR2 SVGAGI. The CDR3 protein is CASSLAGGPYEQYF. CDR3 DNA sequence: TGTGCCAGCAGTTTAGCGGGAGGCCCCTACGAGCAGTACTTC.

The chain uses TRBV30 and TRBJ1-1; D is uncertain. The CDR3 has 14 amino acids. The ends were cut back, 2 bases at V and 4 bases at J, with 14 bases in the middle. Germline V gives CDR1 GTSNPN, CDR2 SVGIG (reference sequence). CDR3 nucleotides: TGTGCCTGGAGTAGGGTCGGTGGGAGCACTGAAGCTTTCTTT. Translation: CAWSRVGGSTEAFF. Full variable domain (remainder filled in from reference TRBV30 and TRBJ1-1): SQTIHQWPATLVQPVGSPLSLECTVEGTSNPNLYWYRQAAGRGLQLLFYSVGIGQISSEVPQNLSASRPQDRQFILSSKKLLLSDSGFYLCAWSRVGGSTEAFFGQGTRLTVV.

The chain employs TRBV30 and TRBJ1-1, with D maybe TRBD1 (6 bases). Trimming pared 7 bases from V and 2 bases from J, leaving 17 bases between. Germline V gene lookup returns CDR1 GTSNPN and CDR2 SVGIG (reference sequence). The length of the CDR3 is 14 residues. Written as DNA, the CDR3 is TGTGCCTCACAGGGCAGGGGCCTTAACACTGAAGCTTTCTTT. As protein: CASQGRGLNTEAFF.

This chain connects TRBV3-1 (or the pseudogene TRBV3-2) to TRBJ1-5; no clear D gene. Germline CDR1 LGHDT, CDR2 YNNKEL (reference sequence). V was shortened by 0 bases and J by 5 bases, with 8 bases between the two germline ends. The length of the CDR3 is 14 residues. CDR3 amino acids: CASSQEWGDQPQHF. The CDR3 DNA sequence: TGTGCCAGCAGCCAAGAATGGGGAGATCAGCCCCAGCATTTT.

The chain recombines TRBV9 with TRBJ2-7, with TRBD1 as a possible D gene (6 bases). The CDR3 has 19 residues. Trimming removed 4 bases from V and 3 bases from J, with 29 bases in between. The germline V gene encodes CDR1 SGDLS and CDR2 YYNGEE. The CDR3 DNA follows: TGTGCCAGCAGCAAACATTATAGTGGGGGCGGTTCGATCAGCTACGAGCAGTACTTC. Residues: CASSKHYSGGGSISYEQYF.

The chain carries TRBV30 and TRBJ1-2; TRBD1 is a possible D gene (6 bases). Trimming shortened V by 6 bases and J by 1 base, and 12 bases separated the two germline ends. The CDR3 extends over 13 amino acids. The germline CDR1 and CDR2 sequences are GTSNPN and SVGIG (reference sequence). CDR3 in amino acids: CACQGRGNYGYTF. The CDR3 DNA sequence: TGTGCCTGCCAGGGGAGGGGTAACTATGGCTACACCTTC.

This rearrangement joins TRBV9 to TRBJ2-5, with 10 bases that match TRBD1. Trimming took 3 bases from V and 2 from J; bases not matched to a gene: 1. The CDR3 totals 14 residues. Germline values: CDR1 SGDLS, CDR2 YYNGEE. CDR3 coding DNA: TGTGCCAGCAGCGGGGGACAGGGGCAAGAGACCCAGTACTTC. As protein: CASSGGQGQETQYF.

The CDR3 coding sequence is TGTGCCAGCAGCCAAAATACAGGGGGCACTGAAGCTTTCTTT. This translates into CASSQNTGGTEAFF. This rearrangement joins TRBV3-1 (or the pseudogene TRBV3-2) to TRBJ1-1, with 8 bases matching TRBD1. The CDR3 extends over 14 amino acids. With 2 bases clipped from V and 4 bases from J, the junction kept 3 bases outside the gene matches. CDR1 and CDR2 from the germline V gene are LGHDT and YNNKEL (reference sequence).

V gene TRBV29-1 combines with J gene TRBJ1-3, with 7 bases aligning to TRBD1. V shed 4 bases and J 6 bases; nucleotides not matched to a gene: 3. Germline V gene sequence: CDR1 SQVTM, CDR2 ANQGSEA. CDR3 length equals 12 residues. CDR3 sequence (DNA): TGCAGCGTTGGACAGGGATTAAACACCATATATTTT. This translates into CSVGQGLNTIYF.

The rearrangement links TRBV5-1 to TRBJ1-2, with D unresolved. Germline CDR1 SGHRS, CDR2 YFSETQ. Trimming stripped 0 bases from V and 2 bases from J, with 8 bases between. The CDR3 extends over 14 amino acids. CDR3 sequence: CASSLGRENYGYTF. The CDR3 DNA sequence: TGCGCCAGCAGCTTGGGGCGGGAAAACTATGGCTACACCTTC.

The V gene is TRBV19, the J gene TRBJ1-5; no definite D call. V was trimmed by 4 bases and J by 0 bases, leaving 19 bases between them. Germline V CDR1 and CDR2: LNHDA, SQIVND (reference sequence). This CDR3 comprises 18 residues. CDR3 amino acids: CASSSSLGSRYSNQPQHF. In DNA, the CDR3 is TGTGCCAGTAGTAGCAGCCTGGGCAGCCGATATAGCAATCAGCCCCAGCATTTT.

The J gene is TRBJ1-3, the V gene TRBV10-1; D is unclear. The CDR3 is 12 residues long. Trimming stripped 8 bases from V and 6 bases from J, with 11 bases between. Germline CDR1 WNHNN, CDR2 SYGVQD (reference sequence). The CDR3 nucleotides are TGCGCCAGCGGGAGAGACACAAACACCATATATTTT. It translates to CASGRDTNTIYF.

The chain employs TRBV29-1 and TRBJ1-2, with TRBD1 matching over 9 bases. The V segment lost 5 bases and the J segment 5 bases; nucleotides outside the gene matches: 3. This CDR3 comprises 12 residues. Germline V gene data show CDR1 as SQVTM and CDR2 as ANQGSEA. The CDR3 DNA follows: TGCAGCGTTAGGGACAGGGCTTATGGCTACACCTTC. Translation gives CSVRDRAYGYTF.

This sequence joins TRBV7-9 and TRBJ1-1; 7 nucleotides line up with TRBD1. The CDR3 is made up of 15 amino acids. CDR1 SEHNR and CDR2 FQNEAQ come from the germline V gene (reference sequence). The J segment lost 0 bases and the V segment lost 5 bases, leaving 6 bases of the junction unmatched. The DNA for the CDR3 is TGTGCCAGCAGCCCTGGGACAGACATGAACACTGAAGCTTTCTTT. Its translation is CASSPGTDMNTEAFF.

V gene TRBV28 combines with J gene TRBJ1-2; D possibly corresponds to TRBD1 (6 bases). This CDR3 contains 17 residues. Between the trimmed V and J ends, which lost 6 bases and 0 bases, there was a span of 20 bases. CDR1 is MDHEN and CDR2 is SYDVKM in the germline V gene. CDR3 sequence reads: CASSGTHYSPSNYGYTF. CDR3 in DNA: TGTGCCAGCAGCGGGACACACTATTCTCCCTCTAACTATGGCTACACCTTC.

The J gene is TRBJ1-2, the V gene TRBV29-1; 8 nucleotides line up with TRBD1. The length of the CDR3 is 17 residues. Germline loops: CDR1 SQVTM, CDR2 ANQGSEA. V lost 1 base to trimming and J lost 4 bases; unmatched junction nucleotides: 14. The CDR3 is CSVEGPQDRARVYGYTF. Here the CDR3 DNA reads TGCAGCGTTGAAGGCCCCCAGGACAGGGCCAGGGTCTATGGCTACACCTTC.

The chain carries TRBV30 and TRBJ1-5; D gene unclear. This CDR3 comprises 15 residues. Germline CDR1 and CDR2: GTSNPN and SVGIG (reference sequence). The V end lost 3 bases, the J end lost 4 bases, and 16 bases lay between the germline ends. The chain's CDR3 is CAWSSGTVKNQPQHF. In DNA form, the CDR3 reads TGTGCCTGGAGCAGCGGCACAGTAAAGAATCAGCCCCAGCATTTT.

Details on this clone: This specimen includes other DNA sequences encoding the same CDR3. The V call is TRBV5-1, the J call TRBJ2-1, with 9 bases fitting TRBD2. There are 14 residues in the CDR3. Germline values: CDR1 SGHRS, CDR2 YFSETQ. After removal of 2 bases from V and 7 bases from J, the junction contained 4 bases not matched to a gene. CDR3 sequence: CASSLAGGRNEQFF. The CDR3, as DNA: TGCGCCAGCAGCTTAGCGGGAGGCAGGAATGAGCAGTTCTTC. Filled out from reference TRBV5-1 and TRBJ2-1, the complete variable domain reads KAGVTQTPRYLIKTRGQQVTLSCSPISGHRSVSWYQQTPGQGLQFLFEYFSETQRNKGNFPGRFSGRQFSNSRSEMNVSTLELGDSALYLCASSLAGGRNEQFFGPGTRLTVL.

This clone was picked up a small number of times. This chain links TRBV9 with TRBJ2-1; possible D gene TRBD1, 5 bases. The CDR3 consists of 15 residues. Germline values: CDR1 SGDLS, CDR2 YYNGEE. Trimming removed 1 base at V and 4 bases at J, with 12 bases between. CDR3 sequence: CASSVTLQAYNEQFF. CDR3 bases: TGTGCCAGCAGCGTAACTTTACAGGCATACAATGAGCAGTTCTTC.

The CDR3 bases are TGTGCCAGCATCCCGACAGGGTCGGACTCTAGCGGCTACACCTTC. Amino acids: CASIPTGSDSSGYTF. This chain connects TRBV5-4 to TRBJ1-2; 7 bases are shared with TRBD1. J gave up 8 bases and V 6 bases, and 16 bases lay outside the gene matches. Germline CDR1 reads SGHNT; CDR2 reads YYREEE (reference sequence). The CDR3 length is 15 residues.